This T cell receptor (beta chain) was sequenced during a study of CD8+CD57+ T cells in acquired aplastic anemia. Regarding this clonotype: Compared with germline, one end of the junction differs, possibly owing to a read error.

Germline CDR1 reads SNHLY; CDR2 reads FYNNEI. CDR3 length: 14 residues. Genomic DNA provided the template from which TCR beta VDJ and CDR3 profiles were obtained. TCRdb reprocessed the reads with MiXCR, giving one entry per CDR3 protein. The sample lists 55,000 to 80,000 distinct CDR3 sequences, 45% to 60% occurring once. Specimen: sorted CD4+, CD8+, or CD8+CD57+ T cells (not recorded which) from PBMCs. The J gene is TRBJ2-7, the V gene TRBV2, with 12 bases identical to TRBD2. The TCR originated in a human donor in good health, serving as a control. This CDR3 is CASSSLTSGGSRMF. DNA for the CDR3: TGTGCCAGCAGTTCCTTGACTAGCGGGGGATCAAGAATGTTC.